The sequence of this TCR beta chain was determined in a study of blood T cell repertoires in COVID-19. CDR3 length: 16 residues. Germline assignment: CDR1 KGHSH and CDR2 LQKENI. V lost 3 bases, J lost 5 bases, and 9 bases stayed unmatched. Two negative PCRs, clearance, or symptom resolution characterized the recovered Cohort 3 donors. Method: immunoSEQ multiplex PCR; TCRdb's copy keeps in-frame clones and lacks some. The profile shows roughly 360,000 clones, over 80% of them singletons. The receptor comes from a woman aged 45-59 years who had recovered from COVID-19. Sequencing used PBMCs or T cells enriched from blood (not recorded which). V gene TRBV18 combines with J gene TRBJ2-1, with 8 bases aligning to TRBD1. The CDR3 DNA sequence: TGTGCCAGCTCACCGGGGAGAACAGGGGGGAACAATGAGCAGTTCTTC. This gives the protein CASSPGRTGGNNEQFF.